A single TCR beta chain is shown here with its context. Which antigen it targets is not known. Base qualities are not recorded, but no much larger clone differs from it by a single base. This record belongs to a study of identical twins (dated by TCRdb to between 2015 and 2016). In the study overall: To test whether fetal clonotypes persist, this study deep-sequenced TCR alpha and beta repertoires from monozygotic twins, from unrelated adults of various ages, and from cord blood. Replicate twin experiments were performed at different times using different library preparation protocols to rule out contamination. What the authors observed across the whole study: Excess twin sharing in beta out-of-frame sequences was weaker because fewer shared sequences lowered the signal-to-noise ratio. Abundant cord blood beta clonotypes had fewer insertions, young adult naive repertoires showed a similar but weaker trend, and memory repertoires showed no such trend. Zero-insertion analyses could be partly confounded by invariant T cells such as MAIT and iNKT, although diverse VJ usage argued against such confounding for most clonotypes. Because the same donors could not be followed over many years, the conclusions relied on cross-sectional statistical analysis. In monozygotic twins, recombination models systematically underestimated out-of-frame TCR alpha sharing, but the models matched the sharing seen between unrelated individuals. Out-of-frame TCR alpha sequences shared between twins showed an excess of low generation-probability sequences compared with coincidental sharing between unrelated individuals.

Library construction relied on 5' RACE. Sequencing was carried out with an Illumina HiSeq 2000. Template switching introduced a universal primer binding site; the final cDNA contained a unique molecular identifier, enabling accurate counting of TCR cDNA molecules. Specific primers in the conserved constant-segment region were used to synthesize first-strand cDNA for the TCR alpha and beta chains. To control for contamination, every cDNA library was double barcoded, receiving both a SMART-Mk sample barcode and Illumina barcodes. TruSeq adapter sequences, together with Illumina sample barcodes, were added in two successive PCR steps. The TCR alpha and beta cDNA libraries were sequenced on the Illumina HiSeq platform using custom primers. Under the source paper's analysis protocol: MiGEC processed the raw reads to extract unique molecular identifiers, while MiXCR was used to determine the CDR3 positions. Recombination models were inferred per individual with the repgenHMM and IGoR tools using an EM algorithm. The analysis of shared clonotypes was done with the tcR package in R, with sharing normalized by the product of cloneset sizes. Out-of-frame nonproductive sequences were analyzed to study raw recombination free of thymic and clonal selection effects. The public reads were run again by TCRdb, first through fastp at Q25 and then through MiXCR, and only productive beta chains were kept. CDR3 protein duplicates are merged, each entry listing the most common genes and DNA. TCRdb's processing, not the authors' own work, is the source of the V and J calls. The sample table holds 1.5 million to 2 million distinct CDR3 sequences, of which about 32% were seen once. More than 0.25% of the sample belongs to the ten largest clones.

All donors were healthy Caucasians. V loses 5 bases of germline sequence and J loses 7 bases, and the interval between the two ends is 2 bases. CDR1 and CDR2 were assigned from the germline V gene as MNHEY and SVGEGT. The CDR3 has 10 amino acids, counting the end cysteine and phenylalanine. Kept here is only the CDR3 DNA, which spans 30 bases and is read in frame from base 1. Recombination joined TRBV6-2 or TRBV6-3 with TRBJ2-2; the D gene cannot be named for sure. The TCR sequence derives from a newborn girl in good health. Sequencing input: cord blood. The DNA sequence follows: TGTGCCAGCAGTCGCGGGGAGCTGTTTTTT. Its translation reads: CASSRGELFF.